This entry features one T cell receptor (beta chain) sequence. The sample comes from a study of blood T cell repertoires in COVID-19. Overall study: Some COVID-19 samples were acute and others convalescent; all came from the United States, Italy and Spain. The cDNA or gDNA used as material had been derived from T cells, B-cell-depleted T cells, or PBMCs.

In the source study's methods: Reference gene primer amplification in the assay estimated nucleated cell counts. Produced via immunoSEQ multiplex PCR; TCRdb's table is partial and in-frame only. The V and J calls and clone size are taken from that table; D and trimming were inferred from the DNA. The sample contains hundreds of thousands of clones, roughly 84% of which appear only once. What was sequenced was peripheral blood. The sequence was obtained from a man aged 40-49 years with acute or convalescent COVID-19.

In DNA, the CDR3 is TGTGCCAGCAGCGAGACAAACAGGAATTCACCCCTCCACTTT. Translation: CASSETNRNSPLHF. The rearrangement joins TRBV11-2 to TRBJ1-6; possible D gene TRBD1, 5 bases. From germline, CDR1 is SGHAT and CDR2 FQNNGV. Trimming removed 5 bases from V and 7 bases from J, with 12 bases in between. The CDR3 sequence is 14 residues long. Drawing the rest from reference TRBV11-2 and TRBJ1-6, the complete variable domain is EAGVAQSPRYKIIEKRQSVAFWCNPISGHATLYWYQQILGQGPKLLIQFQNNGVVDDSQLPKDRFSAERLKGVDSTLKIQPAKLEDSAVYLCASSETNRNSPLHFGNGTRLTVT.